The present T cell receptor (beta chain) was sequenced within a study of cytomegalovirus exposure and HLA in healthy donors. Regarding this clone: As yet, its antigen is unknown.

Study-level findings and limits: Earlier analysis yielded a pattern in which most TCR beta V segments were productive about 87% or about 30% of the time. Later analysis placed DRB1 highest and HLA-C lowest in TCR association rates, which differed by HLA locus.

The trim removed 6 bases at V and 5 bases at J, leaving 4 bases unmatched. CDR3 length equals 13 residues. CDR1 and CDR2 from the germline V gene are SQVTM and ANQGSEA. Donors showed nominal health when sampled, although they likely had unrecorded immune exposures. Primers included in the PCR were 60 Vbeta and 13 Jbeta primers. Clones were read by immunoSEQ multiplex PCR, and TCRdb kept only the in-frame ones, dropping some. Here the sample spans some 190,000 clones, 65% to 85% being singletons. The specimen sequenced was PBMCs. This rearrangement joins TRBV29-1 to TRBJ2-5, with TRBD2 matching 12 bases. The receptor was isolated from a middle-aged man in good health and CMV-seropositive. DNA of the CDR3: TGCAGCGTGGGGGGACTAGCGGGTGAGACCCAGTACTTC. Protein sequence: CSVGGLAGETQYF.